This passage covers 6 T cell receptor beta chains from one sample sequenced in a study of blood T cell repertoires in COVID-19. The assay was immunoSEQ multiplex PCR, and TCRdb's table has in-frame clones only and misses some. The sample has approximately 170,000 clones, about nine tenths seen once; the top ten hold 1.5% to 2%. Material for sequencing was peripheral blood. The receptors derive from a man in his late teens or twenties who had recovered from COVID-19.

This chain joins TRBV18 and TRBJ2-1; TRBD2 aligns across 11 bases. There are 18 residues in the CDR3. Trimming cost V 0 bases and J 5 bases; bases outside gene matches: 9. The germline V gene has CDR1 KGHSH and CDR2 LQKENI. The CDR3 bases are TGTGCCAGCTCACCACCGGGGGGGCTAGCGGGAGGACACAATGAGCAGTTCTTC. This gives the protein CASSPPGGLAGGHNEQFF.

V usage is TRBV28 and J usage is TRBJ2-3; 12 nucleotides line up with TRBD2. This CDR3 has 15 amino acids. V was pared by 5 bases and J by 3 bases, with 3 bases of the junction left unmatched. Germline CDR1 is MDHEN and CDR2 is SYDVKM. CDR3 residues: CASSRGTSGTDTQYF. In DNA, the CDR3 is TGTGCCAGCAGTCGAGGGACTAGCGGGACAGATACGCAGTATTTT.

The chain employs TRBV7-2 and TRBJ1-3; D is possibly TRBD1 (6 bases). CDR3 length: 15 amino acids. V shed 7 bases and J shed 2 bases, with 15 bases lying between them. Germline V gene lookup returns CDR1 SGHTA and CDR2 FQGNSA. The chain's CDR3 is CASTLRGGTGNTIYF. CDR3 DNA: TGTGCCAGCACCCTCAGAGGGGGAACTGGAAACACCATATATTTT.

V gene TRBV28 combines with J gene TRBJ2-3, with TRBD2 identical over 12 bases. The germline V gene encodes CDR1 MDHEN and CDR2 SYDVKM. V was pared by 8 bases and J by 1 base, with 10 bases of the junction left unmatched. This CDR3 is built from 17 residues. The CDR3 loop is CASHLAGGVAGTDTQYF. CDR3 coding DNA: TGTGCCAGCCACCTAGCGGGAGGGGTTGCCGGCACAGATACGCAGTATTTT.

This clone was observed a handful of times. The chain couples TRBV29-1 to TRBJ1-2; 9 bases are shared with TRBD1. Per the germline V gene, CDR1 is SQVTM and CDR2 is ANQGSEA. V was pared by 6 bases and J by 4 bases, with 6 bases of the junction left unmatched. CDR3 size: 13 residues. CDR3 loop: CSVVGQGLYGYTF. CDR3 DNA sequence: TGCAGCGTCGTAGGACAGGGGCTCTATGGCTACACCTTC. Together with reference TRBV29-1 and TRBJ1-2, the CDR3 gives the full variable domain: SAVISQKPSRDICQRGTSLTIQCQVDSQVTMMFWYRQQPGQSLTLIATANQGSEATYESGFVIDKFPISRPNLTFSTLTVSNMSPEDSSIYLCSVVGQGLYGYTFGSGTRLTVV.

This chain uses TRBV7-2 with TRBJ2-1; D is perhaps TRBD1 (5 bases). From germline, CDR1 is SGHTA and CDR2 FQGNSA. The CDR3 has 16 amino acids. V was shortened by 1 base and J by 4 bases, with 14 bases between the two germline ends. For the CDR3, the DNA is TGTGCCAGCAGCTTAGTTCAGGGCTGGGGTTACAATGAGCAGTTCTTC. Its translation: CASSLVQGWGYNEQFF.